These T cell receptor beta chains were read from a single sample in a study of T cell responses to AZD1222 COVID-19 vaccine. Here immunoSEQ multiplex PCR was the method, and the copy in TCRdb shows in-frame clones only, minus some. The data contain under 130,000 clones, roughly 91% of them singletons. Sequencing used peripheral blood, obtained on day 0 of AZD1222 vaccination. These receptors were obtained from an adult in good health. The conserved cysteine and the conserved F or W are not part of the CDR3 here. Fields, in order: V gene, D gene, CDR3 length, clone size, J gene, CDR3 protein. D genes are given only for firm matches. Expanded clones are given a class, and other clones once, few, many or no size at all.

TRBV7-2	.	12	.	TRBJ2-5	ASSLDRVRATQY
TRBV10-2	.	11	.	TRBJ2-1	ASSVHTNNEQF
TRBV9	TRBD2	12	.	TRBJ2-7	ASSVSGSDYEQY
TRBV27	TRBD1	12	.	TRBJ1-4	ASGEQGFNEKLF
TRBV19	TRBD1	13	.	TRBJ1-1	ASSRQGARSTEAF
TRBV7-9	.	11	.	TRBJ2-7	ASSFQENYEQY
TRBV7-8	TRBD1	14	.	TRBJ1-2	ASSPSGGPANYGYT
TRBV7-9	.	12	few	TRBJ1-6	ASSLEQYNSPLH
TRBV4-1	.	13	.	TRBJ2-1	ASSQIGVSYNEQF
TRBV12-3/TRBV12-4	.	9	.	TRBJ1-2	ASSLSYGYT
TRBV4-1	.	11	.	TRBJ2-7	ASSLTENYEQY
TRBV19	TRBD1	14	.	TRBJ1-5	ASVTRNGTANQPQH
TRBV27	.	11	.	TRBJ2-7	ASSRRLSYEQY
TRBV2	.	9	.	TRBJ1-4	ASSPGMVLF
TRBV27	.	11	.	TRBJ1-2	ASSLAPRMGYT
TRBV6-5	TRBD1	13	.	TRBJ1-1	ASKTDRGQNTEAF
TRBV6-2/TRBV6-3	.	12	.	TRBJ2-5	ASSYSGARETQY
TRBV27	TRBD1	15	once	TRBJ1-4	ASSQGQGASTNEKLF
TRBV28	.	15	.	TRBJ2-1	ASSLHPQGSSYNEQF